This T cell receptor (beta chain) was profiled in a study of T cells in localized non-small cell lung cancer. Points from the study as a whole: Analysis by sequencing included only one tumor region, so heterogeneity remains possible.

Comments on this clone: Its antigen is as yet unknown.

CDR1 and CDR2 from the germline V gene are SNHLY and FYNNEI. The ends lost 3 bases at V and 6 bases at J; junction bases unmatched: 9. The CDR3 has 16 amino acids. Assay used: immunoSEQ multiplex PCR; TCRdb lists only in-frame clones, some missing. The table records 3,000 or so clones, around 22% of them present only once. Sample: lung tumor tissue, taken before any cancer treatment. The receptor's source is a female donor over 55 with stage I lung adenocarcinoma. The V gene is TRBV2, the J gene TRBJ1-5; 9 nucleotides line up with TRBD1. The CDR3: CASSDPGQGEGQPQHF. The CDR3, as DNA: TGTGCCAGCAGTGATCCGGGACAGGGAGAGGGTCAGCCCCAGCATTTT.